The 4 T cell receptor beta chains presented below share a single source sample, sequenced in a study of blood T cell repertoires in COVID-19. Sequencing used immunoSEQ multiplex PCR; TCRdb keeps in-frame clones, though not all of them. The repertoire holds fewer than 150,000 clones, with around 87% as singletons. The specimen sequenced was peripheral blood. These receptors all come from a woman aged 55-70 years with COVID-19, enrolled during active disease.

The chain's CDR3 is CASGLPQERGASYNEQFF. The CDR3 region has the DNA TGTGCTAGTGGTTTGCCACAGGAGCGGGGGGCCTCCTACAATGAGCAGTTCTTC. V usage is TRBV12-5 and J usage is TRBJ2-1; 9 bases line up with TRBD2. Germline CDR1 is LGHNT and CDR2 is FRNRAP. V dropped 2 bases and J dropped 0; count of bases not matched to a gene: 8. The CDR3 is 18 amino acids.

DNA for the CDR3: TGCGCCAGCAGCCATGCACGGGGACAGGGCAATTCACCCCTCCACTTT. Its protein is CASSHARGQGNSPLHF. This chain links TRBV4-3 with TRBJ1-6; 9 bases line up with TRBD1. CDR3 length: 16 amino acids. Germline CDR1 reads LGHNA; CDR2 reads YSLEER. The ends lost 3 bases at V and 7 bases at J; junction bases unmatched: 7.

The chain is built from TRBV10-2 and TRBJ2-3; D possibly corresponds to TRBD2 (6 bases). Germline assignment: CDR1 WSHSY and CDR2 SAAADI. V lost 5 bases to trimming and J lost 2 bases, with 11 bases between them. The CDR3 sequence is 14 residues long. The chain's CDR3 is CASSSGGITDTQYF. The CDR3 bases are TGCGCCAGCAGTAGTGGGGGGATCACAGATACGCAGTATTTT.

The V gene is TRBV6-5, the J gene TRBJ1-1; 10 bases agree with TRBD1. The germline gives CDR1 MNHEY, CDR2 SVGAGI. This CDR3 comprises 14 residues. With V trimmed by 8 bases and J by 0 bases, 3 bases remained unmatched. The DNA for the CDR3 is TGTGCCAGCCGACAGGGGGCAATGAACACTGAAGCTTTCTTT. It codes for CASRQGAMNTEAFF.